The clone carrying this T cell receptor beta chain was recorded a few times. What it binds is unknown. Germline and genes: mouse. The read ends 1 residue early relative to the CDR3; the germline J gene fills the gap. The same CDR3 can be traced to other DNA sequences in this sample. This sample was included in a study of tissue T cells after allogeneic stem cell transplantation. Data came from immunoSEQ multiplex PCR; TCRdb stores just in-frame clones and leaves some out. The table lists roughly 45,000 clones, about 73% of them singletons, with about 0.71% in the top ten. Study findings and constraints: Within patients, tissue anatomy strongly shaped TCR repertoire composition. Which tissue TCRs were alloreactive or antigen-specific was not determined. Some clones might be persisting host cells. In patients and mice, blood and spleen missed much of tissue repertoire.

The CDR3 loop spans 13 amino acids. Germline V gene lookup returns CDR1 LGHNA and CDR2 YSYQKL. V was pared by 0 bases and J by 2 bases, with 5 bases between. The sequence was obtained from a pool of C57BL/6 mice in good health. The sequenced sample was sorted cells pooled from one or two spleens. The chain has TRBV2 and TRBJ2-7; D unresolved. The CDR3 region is CASSQEGTYEQYF. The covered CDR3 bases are TGTGCCAGCAGCCAAGAAGGCACCTATGAACAGTAC.